The 19 T cell receptor beta chains given below trace back to one sample, sequenced in a study of T cell clonality in common variable immunodeficiency. The table came from immunoSEQ multiplex PCR; TCRdb's copy has only in-frame clones and leaves some out. Sampling found 35,000 to 55,000 clones, none seen once. Sequenced material: peripheral blood mononuclear cells. The receptors were gathered from a person aged 18-70 years in good health.

In this sample, this clone turned up many times. A junction end diverges from the germline sequence, so it may reflect a read error. The missing CDR3 end, 3 residues past where the read stops, is filled in from the germline J gene. The V call is TRBV4-2, the J call TRBJ2-3; 9 bases are shared with TRBD1. Germline CDR1 is LGHNA and CDR2 is YNFKEQ. The CDR3 is 18 amino acids. The part of the CDR3 DNA that was read is TGCGCCAGCAGCCAAGGGAGACGGGGGACAGGGATCACAGATACG. Encoded protein: CASSQGRRGTGITDT. From start to end, the CDR3 is CASSQGRRGTGITDTQYF.

This clone was counted ten times or more. The DNA ends 3 residues before the CDR3 does, and the rest of the CDR3 is filled in from the germline J gene. The chain employs TRBV19 and TRBJ2-4; TRBD2 agrees at 10 bases. The germline gives CDR1 LNHDA, CDR2 SQIVND (reference sequence). Unmatched junction bases numbered 15, after V lost 5 bases and J lost 8 bases. CDR3 size: 17 residues. CDR3 bases read: TGTGCCAGTAGTCCTCCTAACTGGGGAAGCGGGGGGGACATT. It is translated as CASSPPNWGSGGDI. Given in full, the CDR3 is CASSPPNWGSGGDIQYF. The full variable domain, completed using reference TRBV19 and TRBJ2-4, is DGGITQSPKYLFRKEGQNVTLSCEQNLNHDAMYWYRQDPGQGLRLIYYSQIVNDFQKGDIAEGYSVSREKKESFPLTVTSAQKNPTAFYLCASSPPNWGSGGDIQYFGAGTRLSVL.

This clone appeared many times. The read halts 3 residues ahead of the CDR3 end, with the missing end drawn from the germline J gene. The J gene is TRBJ1-2, the V gene TRBV19; D is possibly TRBD1 (5 bases). Looked up from germline, CDR1 is LNHDA and CDR2 is SQIVND (reference sequence). CDR3 size: 13 residues. The CDR3 loop is CASSIQPGRGYTF. Incomplete CDR3 DNA: TGTGCCAGTAGTATCCAGCCAGGGAGAGGC.

This clone has a count of ten or more. The read finishes 3 residues shy of the CDR3 end, and the germline J gene is used to complete it. The V and J genes are TRBV7-2 and TRBJ1-3; no clear D. Between the trimmed V and J ends, which lost 5 bases and 1 base, there was a span of 9 bases. The CDR3 runs to 14 residues. Germline assignment: CDR1 SGHTA and CDR2 FQGNSA. CDR3 region: CASSPDGSGNTIYF. The sequenced part of the CDR3 DNA is TGTGCCAGCAGCCCCGACGGGTCTGGAAACACC.

This clone was seen ten or more times. The read is 3 residues too short to cover the CDR3 end, so that end is filled in from the germline J gene. The J gene is TRBJ1-2, the V gene TRBV20-1; D not resolved. Trimming shortened V by 6 bases and J by 4 bases, and 12 bases separated the two germline ends. CDR1 and CDR2 (germline): DFQATT, SNEGSKA (reference sequence). This CDR3 comprises 12 residues. Incomplete CDR3 DNA: TGCAGTGCGGGCACACACGGCTATGGC. Translating it yields CSAGTHGYG. The CDR3 in full is CSAGTHGYGYTF.

This clone has at least ten counts. The CDR3 is CASSEGTGTNNEQFF. Partial CDR3 DNA: TGTGCCAGCAGTGAGGGGACAGGGACTAACAATGAG. The chain has TRBV2 and TRBJ2-1, with 9 bases identical to TRBD1. The read comes to an end 3 residues before the CDR3 does, leaving the germline J gene to fill in the end. The CDR3 spans 15 residues. J gave up 5 bases and V 3 bases, and 5 bases lay outside the gene matches. Germline V lookup: CDR1 SNHLY, CDR2 FYNNEI.

This clone was counted ten times or more. With the read ending 3 residues before the CDR3 end, the germline J gene is used to fill in that end. The chain is built from TRBV2 and TRBJ1-3, with 7 bases aligning to TRBD1. This CDR3 spans 17 amino acids. V shed 5 bases, J shed 0 bases, and the junction held 10 bases outside the gene matches. The germline gives CDR1 SNHLY, CDR2 FYNNEI. CDR3 DNA, as far as it was read: TGTGCCAGCAGTTTGGGAACCGCAGGGGGCTCTGGAAACACC. As protein: CASSLGTAGGSGNT. The entire CDR3 sequence reads CASSLGTAGGSGNTIYF.

The table lists this clone with many counts. The read halts 3 residues ahead of the CDR3 end, with the missing end drawn from the germline J gene. This chain links TRBV2 with TRBJ2-6, with D possibly matching TRBD2 (5 bases). Trimming removed 8 bases at V and 4 bases at J, with 12 bases between. The CDR3 has 14 amino acids. From germline, CDR1 is SNHLY and CDR2 FYNNEI. The CDR3 sequence is CASGTGSGANVLTF. The sequenced CDR3 bases are TGTGCCAGCGGTACGGGGTCCGGGGCCAACGTC.

This clone came up many times. The read ends 3 residues before the CDR3 terminus; that terminus is restored from the germline J gene. The chain has TRBV6-2 or TRBV6-3 and TRBJ2-2, with D maybe TRBD1 (5 bases). CDR1 and CDR2 from the germline V gene are MNHEY and SVGEGT. The CDR3 is made up of 14 amino acids. Trimming shortened V by 6 bases and J by 3 bases, and 11 bases separated the two germline ends. CDR3 DNA (partial): TGTGCCAGCAGCTACCGCAGGGACACCGGGGAG. This codes for CASSYRRDTGE. The CDR3 as a whole reads CASSYRRDTGELFF.

This clone was recorded at least ten times. With the read ending 3 residues before the CDR3 end, the germline J gene is used to fill in that end. V is TRBV2 and J is TRBJ2-3; the match to TRBD2 covers 11 bases. V dropped 6 bases and J dropped 1; count of bases not matched to a gene: 3. The CDR3 sequence is 15 residues long. Germline loops: CDR1 SNHLY, CDR2 FYNNEI. The CDR3 reads CASRGLAGRTDTQYF. CDR3 DNA (partial): TGTGCCAGCAGAGGACTAGCGGGCCGCACAGATACG.

This clone was observed many times. The read ends 3 residues shy of where the CDR3 ends; the end is completed using the germline J gene. This chain connects TRBV19 to TRBJ1-1, with D uncertain. This CDR3 spans 12 amino acids. Per germline, CDR1 LNHDA and CDR2 SQIVND (reference sequence). CDR3 bases read: TGTGCCAGTAGTATGCGGGTCAGCGAA. It translates to CASSMRVSE. The entire CDR3 protein is CASSMRVSEAFF. The full variable domain, in which reference TRBV19 and TRBJ1-1 provide the parts outside the CDR3, is DGGITQSPKYLFRKEGQNVTLSCEQNLNHDAMYWYRQDPGQGLRLIYYSQIVNDFQKGDIAEGYSVSREKKESFPLTVTSAQKNPTAFYLCASSMRVSEAFFGQGTRLTVV.

This clone has at least ten counts. Read data end 3 residues before the CDR3 end; the end is taken from the germline J gene. The chain recombines TRBV11-3 with TRBJ2-3, with TRBD2 matching 12 bases. The ends lost 3 bases at V and 5 bases at J; junction bases unmatched: 3. This CDR3 spans 15 amino acids. Germline CDR1 and CDR2: SGHNT and YENEEA. The sequenced CDR3 bases are TGTGCCAGCAGCTTGGCTAGCGGGGGGGAAGATACG. This sequence encodes CASSLASGGEDT. The entire CDR3 reads CASSLASGGEDTQYF. Looking up the rest from reference TRBV11-3 and TRBJ2-3 gives the full variable domain: EAGVVQSPRYKIIEKKQPVAFWCNPISGHNTLYWYLQNLGQGPELLIRYENEEAVDDSQLPKDRFSAERLKGVDSTLKIQPAELGDSAVYLCASSLASGGEDTQYFGPGTRLTVL.

This clone came up many times. The read finishes 3 residues shy of the CDR3 end, and the germline J gene is used to complete it. The chain combines TRBV20-1 with TRBJ1-1; D ambiguous. Trimming took off 3 bases at V and 1 base at J, with 6 bases between the two ends. Germline V gives CDR1 DFQATT, CDR2 SNEGSKA (reference sequence). The CDR3 runs to 12 residues. CDR3 in amino acids: CSASIGNTEAFF. CDR3 bases read: TGCAGTGCTAGTATCGGGAACACTGAA.

This clone was picked up many times. The read is 3 residues too short to cover the CDR3 end, so that end is filled in from the germline J gene. The V gene is TRBV6-1, the J gene TRBJ2-6; 7 nucleotides line up with TRBD2. Looked up from germline, CDR1 is MNHNS and CDR2 is SASEGT. This CDR3 is built from 19 residues. Unmatched junction bases numbered 8, after V lost 0 bases and J lost 0 bases. Incomplete CDR3 DNA: TGTGCCAGCAGTGAAGCGTTGGGGGGGAGACTCTCTGGGGCCAACGTC. This sequence encodes CASSEALGGRLSGANV. The entire CDR3 protein is CASSEALGGRLSGANVLTF.

This clone occurred many times. The DNA ends 3 residues before the CDR3 does, and the rest of the CDR3 is filled in from the germline J gene. V gene TRBV5-4 combines with J gene TRBJ1-2; TRBD1 matches 10 bases. This CDR3 spans 14 amino acids. The germline gives CDR1 SGHNT, CDR2 YYREEE (reference sequence). J lost 4 bases, V lost 4 bases, and 4 bases had no gene match. The covered CDR3 bases are TGTGCCAGCAGCCCGGACAGGGGGTCCTATGGC. This translates into CASSPDRGSYG. The complete CDR3 sequence is CASSPDRGSYGYTF.

This clone was counted ten times or more. Coverage ceases 3 residues before the CDR3 finishes, and the germline J gene fills in the end. The chain joins TRBV29-1 to TRBJ2-7, with a tentative D call TRBD1 (6 bases). Trimming took 5 bases from V and 2 from J, leaving 7 bases between them. Germline CDR1 and CDR2: SQVTM and ANQGSEA. The CDR3 covers 11 residues. This CDR3 reads CSVQGTYEQYF. Partial CDR3 DNA: TGCAGCGTTCAGGGGACCTACGAG.

This clone was counted many times. CDR3 bases read: TGTGCCCTCGAGAAGGACAGAAATTCACCC. This translates into CALEKDRNSP. The whole CDR3 region reads CALEKDRNSPLHF. This chain links TRBV2 with TRBJ1-6; D is possibly TRBD1 (6 bases). The missing CDR3 end, 3 residues past where the read stops, is filled in from the germline J gene. CDR1 and CDR2 from the germline V gene are SNHLY and FYNNEI. This CDR3 comprises 13 residues. The V and J ends lost 11 bases and 7 bases respectively, with 15 bases between them.

This clone was seen many times. The CDR3 is cut off 3 residues early in the read; its end comes from the germline J gene. The chain recombines TRBV7-8 with TRBJ1-2; 7 nucleotides line up with TRBD1. V dropped 4 bases and J dropped 2; count of bases not matched to a gene: 10. CDR1 is SGHVS, CDR2 FQNEAQ, per germline. The CDR3 has 16 amino acids. The sequenced CDR3 bases are TGTGCCAGCAGCTCTTTTAGACAGGGAAAGAACTATGGC. Its translation is CASSSFRQGKNYG. The entire CDR3 protein is CASSSFRQGKNYGYTF.

This clone was detected ten times or more. The read ends 3 residues before the CDR3 terminus; that terminus is restored from the germline J gene. This chain joins TRBV29-1 and TRBJ1-4, with TRBD1 identical over 12 bases. The junction had 21 bases not matched to a gene; V was cut back by 6 bases and J by 7 bases. Germline loops: CDR1 SQVTM, CDR2 ANQGSEA. This CDR3 region has 19 residues. CDR3 DNA (partial): TGCAGCGTACAAACAAGTTTCTCGGGACAGGGGGCGGGAGGTGAAAAA. Amino acid sequence: CSVQTSFSGQGAGGEK. The whole CDR3 region reads CSVQTSFSGQGAGGEKLFF.